A single sample is the source of the 5 T cell receptor beta chains below, sequenced in a study of neoadjuvant anti-PD-1 for oral cavity cancer. This sample's time point: after neoadjuvant nivolumab, at surgical resection. The repertoire was sequenced with immunoSEQ multiplex PCR; TCRdb's copy has only in-frame clones and lacks some. Found here are over 65,000 clones, more than 75% of them singletons; the top ten hold 3.4%. The sample here was PBMCs, taken after nivolumab (anti-PD-1) treatment. All receptors derive from a person between 40 and 79 years old with oral cavity squamous cell carcinoma.

V gene TRBV2 combines with J gene TRBJ1-1; D call uncertain. The CDR3 is made up of 15 amino acids. From germline, CDR1 is SNHLY and CDR2 FYNNEI. The germline V and J ends were trimmed by 4 bases and 0 bases, with 12 bases remaining between them. This CDR3 reads CASSVWQAMNTEAFF. The CDR3, as DNA: TGTGCCAGCAGTGTGTGGCAGGCCATGAACACTGAAGCTTTCTTT.

The chain combines TRBV5-8 with TRBJ1-2; 12 bases match TRBD1. CDR1 and CDR2 from the germline V gene are SGHTS and YDEGEE. With V trimmed by 2 bases and J by 7 bases, 6 bases remained unmatched. The CDR3 sequence is 15 residues long. Written as DNA, the CDR3 is TGTGCCAGCAGCTTAGGGGACAGGGGGCAGGCTGGCTACACCTTC. Its translation: CASSLGDRGQAGYTF.

The V and J genes are TRBV7-9 and TRBJ2-7; 7 nucleotides line up with TRBD2. V shed 7 bases and J 3 bases; nucleotides not matched to a gene: 9. The CDR3 contains 14 residues. Looked up from germline, CDR1 is SEHNR and CDR2 is FQNEAQ (reference sequence). The CDR3 here is CASTPSAGVYEQYF. In DNA, the CDR3 is TGTGCCAGCACCCCCTCGGCGGGAGTCTACGAGCAGTACTTC.

The V call is TRBV2, the J call TRBJ2-2; D unresolved. Germline CDR1 is SNHLY and CDR2 is FYNNEI. This CDR3 is built from 14 residues. V lost 3 bases, J lost 7 bases, and 12 bases lay in between. CDR3 DNA sequence: TGTGCCAGCAGTGATAGGAATCGGATCGGGGAGCTGTTTTTT. Translated: CASSDRNRIGELFF.

This clone was recorded at least ten times. This sequence joins TRBV4-1 and TRBJ2-3; 8 bases map to TRBD2. The trim removed 5 bases at V and 4 bases at J, leaving 8 bases unmatched. This CDR3 is 15 amino acids long. Germline V gene lookup returns CDR1 MGHRA and CDR2 YSYEKL. The CDR3 nucleotides are TGCGCCAGCAGCGCAACGACTAGCGAGGCAGATACGCAGTATTTT. Translating it yields CASSATTSEADTQYF.